This T cell receptor beta chain was recovered during a study of vaccination and CD4 T cells after COVID-19. Study-wide context: Each person enrolled got two BNT162b2 or mRNA-1273 vaccine doses.

The table lists this clonotype with a few counts. Its antigen is unidentified. The germline V gene encodes CDR1 DFQATT and CDR2 SNEGSKA (reference sequence). Trimming shortened V by 5 bases and J by 5 bases, and 15 bases separated the two germline ends. This CDR3 region has 13 residues. Treatment specified: approximately 11-day PBMC culture with coronavirus spike peptide pools or control peptides (ViraFEST assay). After expanding antigen-specific T cells with peptide pools, ViraFEST sequenced their TCRs. Researchers used the Oncomine TCR Beta short-read assay to sequence DNA from cultured CD4+ T cells. MiXCR, applied by TCRdb to the PCR reads, yields one record per CDR3 protein. The table lists 11,000 to 15,000 distinct CDR3 sequences, around half of them singletons, with roughly a tenth in the top ten.

The TCR was taken from a human donor who had recovered from COVID-19. Sequencing was performed on CD4+ T cells from blood, cultured in vitro, taken before SARS-CoV-2 vaccination. The chain recombines TRBV20-1 with TRBJ1-1, with D perhaps matching TRBD1 (6 bases). The CDR3 coding sequence is TGCAGTGCTCCTATCAGGGGTTGGACTGAAGCTTTCTTT. Its protein is CSAPIRGWTEAFF.